This entry lists 20 T cell receptor beta chains sequenced from one sample in a study of T cell clusters in autoimmune cytopenias (dated by TCRdb to 2018 to 2020). The sequencer was an Illumina MiSeq. TRB rearrangements were amplified by multiplex PCR following a touch-down protocol, with the TRB-A and TRB-B primer pools mixed in one tube. TCRdb reprocessed the reads and provides one entry for every CDR3 protein sequence; no DNA is given. The table for this sample records some 11,000 distinct CDR3 sequences. The leading ten clones occupy around a third of the sample. Each sample's TRB amplification started from approximately 250 ng of peripheral blood genomic DNA, which corresponds to around 36,000 genome equivalents. This sample was shared with a second study, whose subject was T cell repertoires in aging, cancer and after chemotherapy.

Sequenced sample: peripheral blood. The origin of the receptors is a human donor in good health.

This rearrangement joins TRBV6-5 to TRBJ2-6. This CDR3 region has 18 residues. From germline, CDR1 is MNHEY and CDR2 SVGAGI. The CDR3 region is CASSSYASRNSGANVLTF.

The gene calls are TRBV30 and TRBJ2-1. CDR1 is GTSNPN and CDR2 is SVGIG in the germline V gene (reference sequence). The CDR3 extends over 14 amino acids. CDR3 sequence: CAWARLSVYNEQFF.

This clonotype is identified as medium-sized from frequency. J is TRBJ1-3 and V is TRBV29-1; the D call of TRBD1 rests on TCRdb alone, since no DNA is present to check it. There are 14 residues in the CDR3. Germline CDR1 reads SQVTM; CDR2 reads ANQGSEA. Here the CDR3 reads CSVGLGQSGNTIYF.

This chain uses TRBV19 with TRBJ2-1; the D gene TCRdb calls, TRBD1, cannot be checked with no DNA. The CDR3 loop spans 14 amino acids. In germline, CDR1 is LNHDA, CDR2 SQIVND (reference sequence). CDR3 residues: CASTLGDRNNEQFF.

The genes are TRBV19 and TRBJ1-4; the D call of TRBD1 rests on TCRdb alone, since no DNA is present to check it. The CDR3 extends over 13 amino acids. From germline, CDR1 is LNHDA and CDR2 SQIVND (reference sequence). CDR3: CASGDRGREKLFF.

This chain joins TRBV27 and TRBJ2-2; TCRdb picks TRBD2, but there is no DNA to check that call. The CDR3 has 14 residues. CDR1 is MNHEY and CDR2 is SMNVEV in the germline V gene (reference sequence). The CDR3 sequence: CASSLTGPFGELFF.

V and J are TRBV13 and TRBJ2-5; without DNA, the TCRdb call of TRBD1 cannot be checked. Germline lookup yields CDR1 PRHDT and CDR2 FYEKMQ (reference sequence). This CDR3 contains 17 residues. The CDR3 spells CASSLAWTGGGQETQYF.

V and J are TRBV19 and TRBJ1-5; TCRdb outputs TRBD1, but without DNA this stays unchecked. CDR1 is LNHDA, CDR2 SQIVND, per germline (reference sequence). The CDR3 sequence is 15 residues long. This chain's CDR3 is CASSLRQGQNQPQHF.

The rearrangement uses TRBV6-6 and TRBJ1-5. The CDR3 length is 12 residues. The germline V gene has CDR1 MNHNY and CDR2 SVGAGI (reference sequence). The CDR3 sequence: CASSPKNQPQHF.

The chain recombines TRBV27 with TRBJ2-2; the TRBD1 assignment by TCRdb is unverifiable without DNA. Germline CDR1 MNHEY, CDR2 SMNVEV (reference sequence). This CDR3 contains 16 residues. CDR3 amino acids: CASSLTWGADTGELFF.

This rearrangement joins TRBV19 to TRBJ1-5; TCRdb outputs TRBD1, but without DNA this stays unchecked. The CDR3 totals 13 residues. Germline CDR1 reads LNHDA; CDR2 reads SQIVND (reference sequence). The CDR3 protein is CASSTGVNQPQHF.

This chain joins TRBV6-2 or TRBV6-3 and TRBJ1-6. The germline CDR1 and CDR2 sequences are MNHEY and SVGEGT. This CDR3 has 17 amino acids. The CDR3 spells CASSYSGVSSYNSPLHF.

The CDR3 loop reads CASSTHRDTFKEHLDIQYF. The V gene is TRBV19, the J gene TRBJ2-4; TCRdb designates TRBD1, a call that cannot be tested without DNA. Germline V gene sequence: CDR1 LNHDA, CDR2 SQIVND (reference sequence). This CDR3 has 19 residues.

This chain links TRBV19 with TRBJ2-5; TCRdb outputs TRBD2, but without DNA this stays unchecked. The germline gives CDR1 LNHDA, CDR2 SQIVND (reference sequence). The CDR3 is made up of 14 amino acids. CDR3 loop: CASSSLWAEETQYF.

V and J are TRBV19 and TRBJ1-5. The CDR3 spans 14 residues. Germline CDR1 and CDR2: LNHDA and SQIVND (reference sequence). The CDR3 sequence: CASSQGMSNQPQHF.

The CDR3 spells CASSFGQGGYNEQFF. The V and J genes are TRBV12-3 or TRBV12-4 and TRBJ2-1; TCRdb calls TRBD1, which cannot be checked without DNA. The CDR3 is 15 amino acids.

The genes are TRBV5-4 and TRBJ1-6; the D gene TCRdb calls, TRBD1, cannot be checked with no DNA. Germline assignment: CDR1 SGHNT and CDR2 YYREEE (reference sequence). The CDR3 extends over 15 amino acids. Here the CDR3 reads CASSLRTGLNSPLHF.

The chain uses TRBV15 and TRBJ1-1; no DNA is available, so the TRBD1 call from TCRdb remains unchecked. This CDR3 spans 15 amino acids. CDR1 is LNHNV and CDR2 is YYDKDF in the germline V gene (reference sequence). The CDR3 is CATSRVRSGETEAFF.

V gene TRBV6-6 combines with J gene TRBJ2-7; the D call from TCRdb, TRBD1, cannot be confirmed without DNA. Per the germline V gene, CDR1 is MNHNY and CDR2 is SVGAGI (reference sequence). This CDR3 is built from 15 residues. The CDR3 reads CASSYSGDIPNEQYF.

The CDR3 loop is CATSEQGMEQFF. The rearrangement uses TRBV24-1 and TRBJ2-1; with no DNA, the TCRdb D assignment of TRBD1 cannot be verified. The germline CDR1 and CDR2 sequences are KGHDR and SFDVKD. This CDR3 has 12 amino acids.